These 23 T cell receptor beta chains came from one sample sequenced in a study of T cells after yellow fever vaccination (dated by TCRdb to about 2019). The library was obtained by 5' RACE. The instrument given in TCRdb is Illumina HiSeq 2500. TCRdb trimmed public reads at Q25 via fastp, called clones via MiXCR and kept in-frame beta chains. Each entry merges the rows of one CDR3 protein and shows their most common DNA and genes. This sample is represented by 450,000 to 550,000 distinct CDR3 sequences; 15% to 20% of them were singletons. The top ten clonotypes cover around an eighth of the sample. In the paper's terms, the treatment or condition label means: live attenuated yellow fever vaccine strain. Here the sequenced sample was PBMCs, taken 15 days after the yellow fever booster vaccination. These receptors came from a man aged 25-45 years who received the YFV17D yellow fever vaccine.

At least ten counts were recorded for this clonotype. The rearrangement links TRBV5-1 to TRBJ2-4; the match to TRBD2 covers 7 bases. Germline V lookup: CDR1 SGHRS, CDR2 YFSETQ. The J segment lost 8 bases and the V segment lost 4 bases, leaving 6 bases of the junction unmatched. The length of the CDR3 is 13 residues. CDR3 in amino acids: CASSLRGEDIQYF. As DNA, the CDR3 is TGCGCCAGCAGCCTTCGGGGGGAAGACATTCAGTACTTC.

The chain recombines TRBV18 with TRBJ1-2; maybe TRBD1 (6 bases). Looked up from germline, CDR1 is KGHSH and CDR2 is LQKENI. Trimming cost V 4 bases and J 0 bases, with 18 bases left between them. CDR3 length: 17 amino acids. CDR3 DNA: TGTGCCAGCTCACTGACTCCGGGGGCCACAGCTAACTATGGCTACACCTTC. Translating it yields CASSLTPGATANYGYTF.

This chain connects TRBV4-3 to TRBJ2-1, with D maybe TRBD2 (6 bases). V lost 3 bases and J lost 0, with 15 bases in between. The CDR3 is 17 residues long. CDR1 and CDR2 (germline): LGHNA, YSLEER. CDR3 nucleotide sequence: TGCGCCAGCAGCCAGGACCCCCGGGGGAGCTCCTACAATGAGCAGTTCTTC. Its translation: CASSQDPRGSSYNEQFF.

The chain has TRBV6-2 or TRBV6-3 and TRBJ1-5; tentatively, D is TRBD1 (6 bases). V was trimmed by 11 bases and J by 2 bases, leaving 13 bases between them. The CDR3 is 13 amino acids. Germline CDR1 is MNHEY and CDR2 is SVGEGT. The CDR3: CASCRGGNQPQHF. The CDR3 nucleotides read TGTGCCTCTTGCAGGGGAGGCAATCAGCCCCAGCATTTT.

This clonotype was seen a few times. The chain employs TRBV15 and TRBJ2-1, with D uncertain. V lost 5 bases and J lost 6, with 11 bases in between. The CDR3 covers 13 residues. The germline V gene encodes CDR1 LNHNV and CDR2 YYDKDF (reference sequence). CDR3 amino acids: CATSPTLGNEQFF. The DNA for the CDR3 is TGTGCCACCAGCCCAACCCTAGGCAATGAGCAGTTCTTC.

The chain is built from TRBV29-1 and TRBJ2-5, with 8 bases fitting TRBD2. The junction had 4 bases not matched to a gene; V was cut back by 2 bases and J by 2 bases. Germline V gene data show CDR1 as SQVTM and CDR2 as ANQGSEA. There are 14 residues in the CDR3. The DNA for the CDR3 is TGCAGCGTTGAACCACTAGCGGTTCAAGAGACCCAGTACTTC. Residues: CSVEPLAVQETQYF.

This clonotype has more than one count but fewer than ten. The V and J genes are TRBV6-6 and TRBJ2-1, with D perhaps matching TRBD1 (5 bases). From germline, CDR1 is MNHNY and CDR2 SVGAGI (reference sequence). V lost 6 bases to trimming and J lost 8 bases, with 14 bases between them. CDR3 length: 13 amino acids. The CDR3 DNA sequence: TGTGCCAGCAGGGCGCCCTCCAGGGATGAGCAGTTCTTC. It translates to CASRAPSRDEQFF.

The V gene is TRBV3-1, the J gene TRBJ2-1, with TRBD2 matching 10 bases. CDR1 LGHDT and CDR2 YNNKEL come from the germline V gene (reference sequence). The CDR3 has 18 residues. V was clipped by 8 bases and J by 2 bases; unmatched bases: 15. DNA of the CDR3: TGTGCCAGCTCCTCCTTTGCGACTAGCGGGCTGACCTACAATGAGCAGTTCTTC. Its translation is CASSSFATSGLTYNEQFF.

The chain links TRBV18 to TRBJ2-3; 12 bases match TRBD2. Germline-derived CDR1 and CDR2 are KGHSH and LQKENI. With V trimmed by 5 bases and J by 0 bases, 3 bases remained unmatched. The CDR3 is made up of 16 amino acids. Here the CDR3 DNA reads TGTGCCAGCTCAAAAGGGACTAGCGGGAGCACAGATACGCAGTATTTT. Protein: CASSKGTSGSTDTQYF.

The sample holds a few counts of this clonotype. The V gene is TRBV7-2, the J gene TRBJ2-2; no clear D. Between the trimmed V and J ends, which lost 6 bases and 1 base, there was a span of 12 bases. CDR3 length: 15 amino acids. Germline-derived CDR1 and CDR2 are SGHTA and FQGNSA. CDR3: CASRHLLRNTGELFF. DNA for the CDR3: TGTGCCAGCAGGCACCTCCTGCGGAACACCGGGGAGCTGTTTTTT. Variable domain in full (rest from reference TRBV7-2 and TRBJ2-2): GAGVSQSPSNKVTEKGKDVELRCDPISGHTALYWYRQSLGQGLEFLIYFQGNSAPDKSGLPSDRFSAERTGGSVSTLTIQRTQQEDSAVYLCASRHLLRNTGELFFGEGSRLTVL.

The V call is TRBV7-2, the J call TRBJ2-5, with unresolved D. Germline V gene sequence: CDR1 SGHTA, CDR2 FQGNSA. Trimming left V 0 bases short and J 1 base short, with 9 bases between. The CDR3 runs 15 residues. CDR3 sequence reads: CASSLAGAFQETQYF. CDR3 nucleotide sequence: TGTGCCAGCAGCTTAGCGGGTGCCTTCCAAGAGACCCAGTACTTC.

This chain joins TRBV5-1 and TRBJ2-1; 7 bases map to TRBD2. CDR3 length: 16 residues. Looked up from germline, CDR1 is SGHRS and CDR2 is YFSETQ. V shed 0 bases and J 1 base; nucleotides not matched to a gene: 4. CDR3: CASSLDSAGSYNEQFF. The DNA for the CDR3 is TGCGCCAGCAGCTTGGACTCAGCGGGATCCTACAATGAGCAGTTCTTC.

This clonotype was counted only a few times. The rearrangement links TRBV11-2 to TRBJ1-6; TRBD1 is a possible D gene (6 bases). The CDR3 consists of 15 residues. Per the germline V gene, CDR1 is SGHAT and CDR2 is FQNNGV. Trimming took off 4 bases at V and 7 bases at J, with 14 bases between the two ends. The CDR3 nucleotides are TGTGCCAGCAGCTGGAACAGGGTGACGAATTCACCCCTCCACTTT. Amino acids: CASSWNRVTNSPLHF.

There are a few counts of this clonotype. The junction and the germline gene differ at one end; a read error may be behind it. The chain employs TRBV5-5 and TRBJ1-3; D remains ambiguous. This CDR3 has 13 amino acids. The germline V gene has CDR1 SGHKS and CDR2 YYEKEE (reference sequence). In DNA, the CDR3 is TGTGCCAGCAGCTTTGTTGGTGAGCTTAACCTGGATTTT. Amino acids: CASSFVGELNLDF.

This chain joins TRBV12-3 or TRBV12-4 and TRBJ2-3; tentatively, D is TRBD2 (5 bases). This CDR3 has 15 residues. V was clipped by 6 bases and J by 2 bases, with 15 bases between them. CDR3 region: CASSADYPYTDTQYF. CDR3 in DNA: TGTGCCAGCAGCGCTGACTACCCGTACACAGATACGCAGTATTTT.

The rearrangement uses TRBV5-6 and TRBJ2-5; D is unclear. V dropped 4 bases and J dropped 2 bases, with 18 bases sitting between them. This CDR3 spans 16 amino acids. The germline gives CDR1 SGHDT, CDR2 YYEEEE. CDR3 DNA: TGTGCCAGCAGCCCCGGAACAAGCCCAGGTCAAGAGACCCAGTACTTC. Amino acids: CASSPGTSPGQETQYF.

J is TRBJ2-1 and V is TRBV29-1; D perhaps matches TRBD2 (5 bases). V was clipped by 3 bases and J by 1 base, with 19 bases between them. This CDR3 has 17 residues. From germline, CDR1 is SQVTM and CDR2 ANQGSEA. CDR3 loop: CSVEEVGPGRSYNEQFF. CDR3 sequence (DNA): TGCAGCGTTGAGGAGGTAGGGCCTGGGCGGTCCTACAATGAGCAGTTCTTC.

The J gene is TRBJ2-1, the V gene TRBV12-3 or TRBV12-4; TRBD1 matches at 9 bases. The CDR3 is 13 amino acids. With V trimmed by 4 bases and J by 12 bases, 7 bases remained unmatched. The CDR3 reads CASSSRDRERQFF. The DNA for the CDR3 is TGTGCCAGCAGTTCCCGGGACAGGGAAAGGCAGTTCTTC.

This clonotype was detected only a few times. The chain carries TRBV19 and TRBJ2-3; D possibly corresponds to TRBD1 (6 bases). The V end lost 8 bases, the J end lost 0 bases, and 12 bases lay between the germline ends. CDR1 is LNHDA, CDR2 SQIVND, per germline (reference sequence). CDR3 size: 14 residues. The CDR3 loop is CASGDTFSTDTQYF. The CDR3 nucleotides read TGTGCCAGTGGGGACACATTTAGCACAGATACGCAGTATTTT.

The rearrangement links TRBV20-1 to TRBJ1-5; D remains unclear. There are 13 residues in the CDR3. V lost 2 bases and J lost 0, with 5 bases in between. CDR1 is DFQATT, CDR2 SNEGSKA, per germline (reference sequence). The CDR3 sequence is CSARSYSNQPQHF. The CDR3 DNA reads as TGCAGTGCTAGAAGCTATAGCAATCAGCCCCAGCATTTT.

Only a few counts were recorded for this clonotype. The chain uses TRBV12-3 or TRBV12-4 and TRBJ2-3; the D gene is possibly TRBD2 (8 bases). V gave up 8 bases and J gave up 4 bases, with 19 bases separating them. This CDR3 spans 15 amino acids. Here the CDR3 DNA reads TGTGCCAGCGTTGGGACAGCGGGAGTTGCAGATACGCAGTATTTT. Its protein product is CASVGTAGVADTQYF.

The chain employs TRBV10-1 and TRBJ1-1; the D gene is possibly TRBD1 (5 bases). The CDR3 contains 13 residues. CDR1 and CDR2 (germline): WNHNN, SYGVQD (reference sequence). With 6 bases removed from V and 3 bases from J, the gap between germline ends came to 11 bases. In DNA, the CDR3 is TGCGCCAGCAGCCAACAGGTGGACACTGAAGCTTTCTTT. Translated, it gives CASSQQVDTEAFF.

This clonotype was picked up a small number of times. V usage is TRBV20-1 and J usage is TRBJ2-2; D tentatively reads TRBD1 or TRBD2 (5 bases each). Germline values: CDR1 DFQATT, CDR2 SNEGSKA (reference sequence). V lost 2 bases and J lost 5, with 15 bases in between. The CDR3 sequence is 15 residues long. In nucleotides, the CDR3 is TGCAGTGCTAGAAGGGCCGGGACGGGGACCGGGGAGCTGTTTTTT. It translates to CSARRAGTGTGELFF.